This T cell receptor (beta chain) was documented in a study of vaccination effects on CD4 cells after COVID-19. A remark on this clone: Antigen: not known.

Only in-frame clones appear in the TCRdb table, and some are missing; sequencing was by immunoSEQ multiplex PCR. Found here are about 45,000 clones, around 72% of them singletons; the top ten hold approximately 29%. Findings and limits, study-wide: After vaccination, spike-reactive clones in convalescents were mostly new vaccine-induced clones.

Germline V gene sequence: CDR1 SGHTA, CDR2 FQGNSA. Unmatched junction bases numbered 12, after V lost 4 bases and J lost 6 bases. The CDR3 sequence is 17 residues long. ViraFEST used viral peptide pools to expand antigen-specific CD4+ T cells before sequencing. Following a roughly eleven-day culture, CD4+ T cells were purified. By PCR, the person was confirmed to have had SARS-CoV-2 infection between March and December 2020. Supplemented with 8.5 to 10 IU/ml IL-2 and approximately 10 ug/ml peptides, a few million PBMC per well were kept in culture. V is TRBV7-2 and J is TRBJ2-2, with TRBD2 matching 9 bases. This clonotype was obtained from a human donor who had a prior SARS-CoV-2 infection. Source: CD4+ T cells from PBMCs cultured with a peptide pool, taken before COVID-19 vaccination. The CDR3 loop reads CASSSRGAGGVSGELFF. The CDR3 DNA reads TGTGCCAGCAGCTCCCGAGGAGCGGGGGGTGTTTCCGGGGAGCTGTTTTTT. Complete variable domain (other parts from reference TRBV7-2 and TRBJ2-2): GAGVSQSPSNKVTEKGKDVELRCDPISGHTALYWYRQSLGQGLEFLIYFQGNSAPDKSGLPSDRFSAERTGGSVSTLTIQRTQQEDSAVYLCASSSRGAGGVSGELFFGEGSRLTVL.